This TCR beta chain was found in a study of blood T cells in healthy people across ages. Regarding the study as a whole: TCR beta diversity per million T cells fell roughly linearly with age.

Note on this clonotype: Its matching antigen is unknown.

The CDR3 is made up of 15 amino acids. Trimming cost V 5 bases and J 2 bases, with 12 bases left between them. CDR1 is MNHEY, CDR2 SVGEGT, per germline. Through a sample-barcoded 5' primer and a J-beta primer mix, a second PCR was run for roughly 7 to 12 cycles. Every single cDNA molecule received a tag from a template-switch adaptor with 12 random nucleotides. Researchers report that each sample yielded at least 2.5 million CDR3-containing paired-end reads. TCRdb passed the 5' RACE reads through MiXCR, listing each CDR3 protein once. The sample records about a million distinct CDR3 sequences, less than 45% being singletons.

The clonotype was recovered from a young man in good health. This chain links TRBV6-2 or TRBV6-3 with TRBJ2-2, with D perhaps TRBD1 (6 bases). Material for sequencing was blood. This CDR3 reads CASSRSGTNTGELFF. CDR3 coding DNA: TGTGCCAGCAGTCGATCCGGGACAAACACCGGGGAGCTGTTTTTT.